These 29 T cell receptor beta chains originate from one sample sequenced in a study of cytomegalovirus exposure and HLA in healthy donors. Primers included in the PCR were 60 Vbeta and 13 Jbeta primers. Clones were read by immunoSEQ multiplex PCR, and TCRdb kept only the in-frame ones, dropping some. The table lists fewer than 200,000 clones, roughly four fifths of them singletons. The sequencing input was PBMCs. The receptors were sampled from a man over 45 in good health and CMV-seropositive.

This chain uses TRBV6-4 with TRBJ2-1; 7 nucleotides line up with TRBD1. The CDR3 length is 16 residues. V lost 3 bases, J lost 1 base, and 6 bases stayed unmatched. Germline loops: CDR1 MRHNA, CDR2 SNTAGT. CDR3 nucleotides: TGTGCCAGCAGTGAAGGGGGCCCTGGGTCCTACAATGAGCAGTTCTTC. It codes for CASSEGGPGSYNEQFF.

The V gene is TRBV5-1, the J gene TRBJ1-2, with D possibly being TRBD1 (6 bases). The CDR3 extends over 14 amino acids. Germline CDR1 and CDR2: SGHRS and YFSETQ. Trimming left V 0 bases short and J 2 bases short, with 8 bases between. CDR3 nucleotide sequence: TGCGCCAGCAGCTTGGAAGGACAGAACTATGGCTACACCTTC. Translation gives CASSLEGQNYGYTF. Combining the CDR3 with reference TRBV5-1 and TRBJ1-2 gives the whole variable domain KAGVTQTPRYLIKTRGQQVTLSCSPISGHRSVSWYQQTPGQGLQFLFEYFSETQRNKGNFPGRFSGRQFSNSRSEMNVSTLELGDSALYLCASSLEGQNYGYTFGSGTRLTVV.

The chain links TRBV4-1 to TRBJ2-7, with D perhaps TRBD1 (6 bases). Germline CDR1 reads MGHRA; CDR2 reads YSYEKL. There are 15 residues in the CDR3. V was cut by 1 base and J by 3 bases, with 13 bases left in between. CDR3 nucleotide sequence: TGCGCCAGCAGCCAAGTTTCAGCACAGGGCTACGAGCAGTACTTC. It translates to CASSQVSAQGYEQYF.

The V call is TRBV5-4, the J call TRBJ2-7; D may be TRBD2 (7 bases). Germline values: CDR1 SGHNT, CDR2 YYREEE (reference sequence). This CDR3 has 19 residues. The V end lost 5 bases, the J end lost 4 bases, and 31 bases lay between the germline ends. CDR3 in DNA: TGTGCCAGCAGGCTTGGGGGGGGAAACCGGGACATTCCATTTTACGAGCAGTACTTC. Its protein is CASRLGGGNRDIPFYEQYF.

As concerns this clone: No conserved phenylalanine or tryptophan ends this CDR3, so it is likely a read error. This chain links TRBV7-2 with TRBJ1-2; no clear D. CDR3 length: 14 residues. Trimming removed 3 bases at V and 8 bases at J, with 16 bases between. CDR1 is SGHTA and CDR2 is FQGNSA in the germline V gene. This CDR3 is CASSFKGESFGYTL. CDR3 DNA: TGTGCCAGCAGCTTCAAGGGAGAGAGTTTCGGCTACACCCTC.

This chain joins TRBV10-3 and TRBJ2-3, with D maybe TRBD1 (5 bases). Germline V gene sequence: CDR1 ENHRY, CDR2 SYGVKD. The CDR3 is made up of 14 amino acids. Trimming took off 8 bases at V and 5 bases at J, with 17 bases between the two ends. The CDR3, as DNA: TGTGCCATCGGGCGCGAAGGGGTAGGAGATACGCAGTATTTT. It specifies CAIGREGVGDTQYF.

The chain employs TRBV10-3 and TRBJ1-1; maybe TRBD1 (6 bases). The V end was cut by 0 bases, the J end by 4 bases, with 12 bases between. The CDR3 extends over 15 amino acids. Looked up from germline, CDR1 is ENHRY and CDR2 is SYGVKD. CDR3 protein: CAISESWGRGTEAFF. The DNA of the CDR3 is TGTGCCATCAGTGAGTCTTGGGGCAGGGGCACTGAAGCTTTCTTT.

The DNA of the CDR3 is TGTGCCAGCAGCCAATCGAGCCCGGGCGAGCAGTACTTC. This codes for CASSQSSPGEQYF. The chain carries TRBV14 and TRBJ2-7; unclear D gene. The germline V gene has CDR1 SGHDN and CDR2 FVKESK. Deletions cut 2 bases from V and 6 bases from J, with 11 bases between. The CDR3 consists of 13 residues.

The rearrangement joins TRBV19 to TRBJ1-2; TRBD1 aligns across 7 bases. Germline V CDR1 and CDR2: LNHDA, SQIVND (reference sequence). V lost 4 bases, J lost 4 bases, and 9 bases stayed unmatched. The CDR3 extends over 15 amino acids. Written as DNA, the CDR3 is TGTGCCAGTAGTACCCGTTCGACAGGGACCTATGGCTACACCTTC. Residues: CASSTRSTGTYGYTF.

This rearrangement joins TRBV28 to TRBJ1-1; D remains unclear. The CDR3 has 12 residues. V lost 8 bases and J 1 base, leaving 8 bases between the germline ends. Germline CDR1 is MDHEN and CDR2 is SYDVKM. The CDR3 bases are TGTGCCAGCGAAGGCGGGAACACTGAAGCTTTCTTT. It is translated as CASEGGNTEAFF.

The V and J genes are TRBV7-9 and TRBJ2-7; 8 nucleotides match TRBD1. Germline V gene data show CDR1 as SEHNR and CDR2 as FQNEAQ (reference sequence). CDR3 length equals 13 residues. The V gene end was trimmed by 5 bases and the J gene end by 5 bases; junction bases not matched to a gene: 5. This CDR3 reads CASSLDRGDEQYF. The CDR3 DNA follows: TGTGCCAGCAGCCTAGACAGGGGCGACGAGCAGTACTTC.

The chain joins TRBV6-5 to TRBJ2-7; TRBD2 is a possible D gene (5 bases). CDR3 length equals 15 residues. The ends were cut back, 6 bases at V and 0 bases at J, with 15 bases in the middle. Germline lookup yields CDR1 MNHEY and CDR2 SVGAGI. DNA for the CDR3: TGTGCCAGCAGCCCACTAGGGTTCGTCTCCTACGAGCAGTACTTC. This codes for CASSPLGFVSYEQYF.

The rearrangement links TRBV10-3 to TRBJ1-1; the D gene is possibly TRBD1 (6 bases). V dropped 8 bases and J dropped 1 base, with 8 bases sitting between them. This CDR3 is 12 amino acids long. Germline V lookup: CDR1 ENHRY, CDR2 SYGVKD. The CDR3 spells CAIGQSNTEAFF. Here the CDR3 DNA reads TGTGCCATCGGACAGTCGAACACTGAAGCTTTCTTT.

This chain joins TRBV6-6 and TRBJ1-1, with D tentatively TRBD1 (6 bases). Trimming removed 5 bases from V and 2 bases from J, with 15 bases in between. In germline, CDR1 is MNHNY, CDR2 SVGAGI (reference sequence). This CDR3 contains 15 residues. CDR3 sequence (DNA): TGTGCCAGCAGTCCAGGACAGCCTATTAACACTGAAGCTTTCTTT. Its protein is CASSPGQPINTEAFF.

The V gene is TRBV6-5, the J gene TRBJ1-2; D gene ambiguous. V was trimmed by 0 bases and J by 0 bases, leaving 8 bases between them. In germline, CDR1 is MNHEY, CDR2 SVGAGI. The CDR3 spans 15 residues. The CDR3 sequence is CASSYSGQSNYGYTF. In DNA form, the CDR3 reads TGTGCCAGCAGTTACTCGGGCCAGTCTAACTATGGCTACACCTTC.

The rearrangement joins TRBV10-3 to TRBJ2-1, with D possibly TRBD2 on 6 matching bases. Trimming left V 6 bases short and J 5 bases short, with 11 bases between. Germline CDR1 reads ENHRY; CDR2 reads SYGVKD. This CDR3 contains 13 residues. The CDR3 is CAISSGLNNEQFF. The DNA for the CDR3 is TGTGCCATCAGCTCGGGACTCAACAATGAGCAGTTCTTC.

This chain uses TRBV7-7 with TRBJ2-6; TRBD1 agrees at 8 bases. The CDR3 is 15 residues long. Germline V gives CDR1 SSHAT, CDR2 FNYEAQ (reference sequence). The CDR3 sequence: CASAQGAVGANVLTF. The CDR3 nucleotides read TGTGCTAGCGCCCAGGGGGCAGTGGGGGCCAACGTCCTGACTTTC.

V and J are TRBV15 and TRBJ1-5; D gene unclear. This CDR3 comprises 14 residues. Trimming shortened V by 0 bases and J by 6 bases, and 9 bases separated the two germline ends. Germline V gene lookup returns CDR1 LNHNV and CDR2 YYDKDF (reference sequence). CDR3 region: CATSRDLGGQPQHF. CDR3 nucleotides: TGTGCCACCAGCAGAGATCTGGGAGGTCAGCCCCAGCATTTT.

This clone showed up many times. This chain joins TRBV28 and TRBJ1-4; TRBD1 is a possible D gene (6 bases). V shed 7 bases and J shed 6 bases, with 15 bases lying between them. Germline values: CDR1 MDHEN, CDR2 SYDVKM. The CDR3 is 14 residues long. CDR3 nucleotides: TGTGCCAGCAAAATAGGGGGGGCTGATGAAAAACTGTTTTTT. Translation: CASKIGGADEKLFF.

J is TRBJ1-2 and V is TRBV5-1; D unclear. Germline values: CDR1 SGHRS, CDR2 YFSETQ. V was clipped by 4 bases and J by 10 bases, with 20 bases between them. The CDR3 spans 14 residues. The CDR3 coding sequence is TGCGCCAGCAGCCCAACAACTGGGAGGGCTGTCTACACCTTC. Its translation: CASSPTTGRAVYTF.

The chain links TRBV6-5 to TRBJ1-2, with 11 bases lining up with TRBD1. J was trimmed by 11 bases and V by 6 bases; bases with no gene match: 14. This CDR3 region has 15 residues. Germline CDR1 is MNHEY and CDR2 is SVGAGI. CDR3 nucleotides: TGTGCCAGCAGCTTACTAATGGACAGGGGGCTGGAATACACCTTC. It translates to CASSLLMDRGLEYTF.

This clone was found once. The chain couples TRBV4-1 to TRBJ2-4, with D tentatively TRBD1 (6 bases). V lost 4 bases and J lost 6, with 19 bases in between. The CDR3 is 16 residues long. CDR1 is MGHRA, CDR2 YSYEKL, per germline. The CDR3 DNA reads as TGCGCCAGCAGCCGATTAGAAGGGGTAGGGGGAAACATTCAGTACTTC. Protein product: CASSRLEGVGGNIQYF.

The chain recombines TRBV11-1 with TRBJ1-5; D not resolved. This CDR3 comprises 14 residues. Germline CDR1 SGHAT, CDR2 FQDESV (reference sequence). The V and J ends lost 1 base and 4 bases respectively, with 8 bases between them. This CDR3 reads CASSLGELNQPQHF. The CDR3 DNA reads as TGTGCCAGCAGCTTAGGAGAACTTAATCAGCCCCAGCATTTT. Complete variable domain (other parts from reference TRBV11-1 and TRBJ1-5): EAEVAQSPRYKITEKSQAVAFWCDPISGHATLYWYRQILGQGPELLVQFQDESVVDDSQLPKDRFSAERLKGVDSTLKIQPAELGDSAMYLCASSLGELNQPQHFGDGTRLSIL.

This sequence joins TRBV11-2 and TRBJ2-2; D is unclear. Germline CDR1 reads SGHAT; CDR2 reads FQNNGV. V lost 1 base to trimming and J lost 0 bases, with 6 bases between them. The CDR3 extends over 15 amino acids. The DNA of the CDR3 is TGTGCCAGCAGCTTAGTTCAGGCGAACACCGGGGAGCTGTTTTTT. It is translated as CASSLVQANTGELFF.

V and J are TRBV6-1 and TRBJ1-4; D might be TRBD1 (6 bases). The CDR3 length is 14 residues. Per the germline V gene, CDR1 is MNHNS and CDR2 is SASEGT. Deletions cut 10 bases from V and 4 bases from J, with 16 bases between. CDR3 amino acids: CAISPTGFNEKLFF. As DNA, the CDR3 is TGTGCCATCTCTCCGACAGGTTTTAATGAAAAACTGTTTTTT.

The J gene is TRBJ2-1, the V gene TRBV9, with D tentatively TRBD1 (5 bases). V was shortened by 2 bases and J by 4 bases, with 13 bases between the two germline ends. Germline V CDR1 and CDR2: SGDLS, YYNGEE. This CDR3 spans 15 amino acids. The CDR3 sequence: CASSVASRDYNEQFF. The DNA of the CDR3 is TGTGCCAGCAGCGTCGCGTCCAGGGATTACAATGAGCAGTTCTTC. Variable domain in full (rest from reference TRBV9 and TRBJ2-1): DSGVTQTPKHLITATGQRVTLRCSPRSGDLSVYWYQQSLDQGLQFLIQYYNGEERAKGNILERFSAQQFPDLHSELNLSSLELGDSALYFCASSVASRDYNEQFFGPGTRLTVL.

The chain joins TRBV7-2 to TRBJ2-1; 12 nucleotides match TRBD2. This CDR3 spans 15 amino acids. The ends lost 4 bases at V and 10 bases at J; junction bases unmatched: 8. Germline loops: CDR1 SGHTA, CDR2 FQGNSA. The CDR3 nucleotides are TGTGCCAGCAGCTCTACTAGCGGGAGGATCGGGGAGCAGTTCTTC. Translating gives CASSSTSGRIGEQFF.

The chain carries TRBV7-9 and TRBJ1-4; D is unresolved. V dropped 6 bases and J dropped 2 bases, with 10 bases sitting between them. CDR1 is SEHNR and CDR2 is FQNEAQ in the germline V gene (reference sequence). The CDR3 consists of 14 residues. CDR3: CASRLSGTNEKLFF. CDR3 nucleotide sequence: TGTGCCAGCAGGCTCTCGGGGACTAATGAAAAACTGTTTTTT.

The chain couples TRBV19 to TRBJ1-2, with TRBD1 as a possible D gene (5 bases). The germline V gene has CDR1 LNHDA and CDR2 SQIVND (reference sequence). The CDR3 totals 12 residues. V gave up 8 bases and J gave up 7 bases, with 14 bases separating them. CDR3: CASQGAGRGYTF. CDR3 nucleotides: TGTGCCAGTCAAGGGGCTGGGCGTGGCTACACCTTC.